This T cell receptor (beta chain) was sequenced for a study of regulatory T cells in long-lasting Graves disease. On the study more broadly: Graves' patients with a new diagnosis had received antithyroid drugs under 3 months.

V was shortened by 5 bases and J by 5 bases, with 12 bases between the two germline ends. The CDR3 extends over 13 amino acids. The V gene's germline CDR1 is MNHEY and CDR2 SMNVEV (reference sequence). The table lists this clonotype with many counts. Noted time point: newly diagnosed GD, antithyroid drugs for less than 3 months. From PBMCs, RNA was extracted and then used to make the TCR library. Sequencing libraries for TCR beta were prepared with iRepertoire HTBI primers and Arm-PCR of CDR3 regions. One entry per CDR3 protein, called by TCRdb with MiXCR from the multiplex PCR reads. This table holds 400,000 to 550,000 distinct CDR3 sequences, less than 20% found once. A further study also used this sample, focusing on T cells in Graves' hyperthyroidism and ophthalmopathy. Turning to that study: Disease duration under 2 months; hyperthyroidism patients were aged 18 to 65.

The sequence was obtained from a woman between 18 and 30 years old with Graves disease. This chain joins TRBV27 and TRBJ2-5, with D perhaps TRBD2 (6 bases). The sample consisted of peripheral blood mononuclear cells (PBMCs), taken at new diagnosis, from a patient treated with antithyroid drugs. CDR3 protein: CASSTGRRETQYF. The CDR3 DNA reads TGTGCCAGCAGTACCGGGAGAAGGGAGACCCAGTACTTC.